This TCR beta chain appears in the sequencing data of a study of spatial heterogeneity in lung cancer. Study-level information: Across tumor regions, counts of TCR transcripts showed a strong correlation with a T cell module score derived from matched bulk RNA-seq. Points from the study as a whole: Intratumoral expanded alpha and beta TCR counts were found to track tumor mutation counts.

This clonotype was recorded at least ten times. Its specificity is not known. The library was prepared for alpha chains; this beta chain is a stray read, so its frequency means little. As for time point: sample taken at primary tumor resection. Unsorted whole RNA of tumor, nontumor lung or frozen PBMC was sequenced. The library protocol tagged each TCR cDNA with a unique molecular identifier. TCRdb passed the 5' RACE reads through MiXCR, listing each CDR3 protein once. The table lists under 12,000 distinct CDR3 sequences, 4% to 6.5% of them singletons. This CDR3 is built from 15 residues. Trimming cost V 6 bases and J 1 base, with 13 bases left between them.

The sample here was lung tumor tissue, taken at surgery. This chain connects TRBV12-3 or TRBV12-4 to TRBJ2-4; the D is unclear. The source of this sequence is a male donor with early-stage non-small cell lung cancer. CDR3 in amino acids: CASSEVAEAKNIQYF. Here the CDR3 DNA reads TGTGCCAGCAGCGAGGTGGCGGAGGCCAAAAACATTCAGTACTTC.